The clone carrying this TCR beta chain was found once. Some clones are missing from TCRdb's copy, which holds only in-frame ones; the method was immunoSEQ multiplex PCR. The sample holds 35,000 to 50,000 clones; about 90% are singletons and the top ten take under 1%. Per the germline V gene, CDR1 is MNHNY and CDR2 is SVGAGI (reference sequence). The CDR3 is 16 residues long. The V gene end was trimmed by 6 bases and the J gene end by 0 bases; junction bases not matched to a gene: 9. This sample is part of a study of T cell changes during pregnancy in multiple sclerosis. V is TRBV6-6 and J is TRBJ1-2, with 8 positions matching TRBD1. Sequences were derived from CD4+ T cells from peripheral blood mononuclear cells, sampled after pregnancy. This TCR was recovered from a female donor with multiple sclerosis, enrolled in a pregnancy study. CDR3 in amino acids: CASRDRQGPTNYGYTF. CDR3 nucleotide sequence: TGTGCCAGCAGGGACCGACAGGGGCCTACTAACTATGGCTACACCTTC.